This passage covers 26 T cell receptor beta chains from one sample sequenced in a study of T cells in Graves' hyperthyroidism and ophthalmopathy (dated by TCRdb to about 2019). Libraries were made using multiplex PCR. Sequencing was performed on an Illumina HiSeq 2000. The TCR beta CDR3 regions were amplified from RNA transcripts. The TCR CDR3 was subjected to a first round of RT-PCR using the HTBI primer set and the Qiagen OneStep RT-PCR kit. In-frame beta chains were kept once TCRdb had trimmed the public reads at Q25 with fastp and called clones with MiXCR. Merged by CDR3 protein, the rows form single entries marked with the most common genes and DNA. In this sample the table shows around 720,000 distinct CDR3 sequences, under 45% of which occur a single time. Around 30% of the sample comes from the top ten. Sequencing was carried out using blood. Receptors were obtained from a woman aged 40 to 50 with Graves' hyperthyroidism.

The chain is built from TRBV14 and TRBJ1-2; no clear D gene. In germline, CDR1 is SGHDN, CDR2 FVKESK. This CDR3 has 13 amino acids. V dropped 0 bases and J dropped 8 bases, with 10 bases sitting between them. The DNA for the CDR3 is TGTGCCAGCAGCCAAGATCTCCTCAGGGGCTACACCTTC. Amino acid sequence: CASSQDLLRGYTF. Supplemented by reference TRBV14 and TRBJ1-2, the full variable domain reads EAGVTQFPSHSVIEKGQTVTLRCDPISGHDNLYWYRRVMGKEIKFLLHFVKESKQDESGMPNNRFLAERTGGTYSTLKVQPAELEDSGVYFCASSQDLLRGYTFGSGTRLTVV.

This clonotype was recorded many times. V usage is TRBV19 and J usage is TRBJ2-2; 7 bases agree with TRBD2. This CDR3 spans 15 amino acids. Germline loops: CDR1 LNHDA, CDR2 SQIVND (reference sequence). Unmatched junction bases numbered 9, after V lost 6 bases and J lost 5 bases. DNA for the CDR3: TGTGCCAGTAGCACCAGCGGGGAGTGGACCGGGGAGCTGTTTTTT. Protein sequence: CASSTSGEWTGELFF.

The V gene is TRBV29-1, the J gene TRBJ2-3, with D unclear. This CDR3 has 13 amino acids. V lost 2 bases and J lost 1, with 7 bases in between. The V gene's germline CDR1 is SQVTM and CDR2 ANQGSEA. CDR3 sequence (DNA): TGCAGCGTTGAACGTTGGGGCACAGATACGCAGTATTTT. It codes for CSVERWGTDTQYF.

The chain couples TRBV10-3 to TRBJ2-1, with no clear D. CDR1 is ENHRY and CDR2 is SYGVKD in the germline V gene. This CDR3 comprises 13 residues. Trimming removed 0 bases at V and 2 bases at J, with 2 bases between. The CDR3 region has the DNA TGTGCCATCAGTGAGTCCCCCTACAATGAGCAGTTCTTC. Its translation: CAISESPYNEQFF.

In its sample, this clonotype was seen a few times. The V and J genes are TRBV2 and TRBJ2-5; D call uncertain. The J call is in doubt because the DNA end fits TRBJ2-1 better. Germline V CDR1 and CDR2: SNHLY, FYNNEI. The CDR3 loop spans 11 amino acids. The CDR3 sequence: CASSEIYEQFF. The CDR3 DNA reads TGTGCCAGCAGTGAAATCTATGAGCAGTTCTTC.

Concerning this clonotype itself: Germline is not matched at one junction end, which may reflect a read error. The chain couples TRBV10-1 to TRBJ1-1; D possibly corresponds to TRBD1 (5 bases). Germline V gives CDR1 WNHNN, CDR2 SYGVQD (reference sequence). The CDR3 is 15 amino acids. In DNA form, the CDR3 reads TGCGCCAGCAGCCGAGGGGATCCCCAGACCACTGGAGCTTTCTTT. Translated, it gives CASSRGDPQTTGAFF.

This clonotype has only a few counts. This chain uses TRBV12-3 or TRBV12-4 with TRBJ2-5; 10 nucleotides align to TRBD2. Trimming took 5 bases from V and 4 from J; bases not matched to a gene: 13. There are 17 residues in the CDR3. The CDR3 DNA is TGTGCCAGCAGTGCCCAATTCAGCGGGGGGGCGCGAGAGACCCAGTACTTC. Translating it yields CASSAQFSGGARETQYF.

This clonotype appeared many times. The V call is TRBV7-2, the J call TRBJ1-2; a possible D gene is TRBD1 (6 bases). V lost 5 bases to trimming and J lost 7 bases, with 14 bases between them. Germline V gives CDR1 SGHTA, CDR2 FQGNSA. The length of the CDR3 is 13 residues. Written as DNA, the CDR3 is TGTGCCAGCAGCCTCGACAGGCTGCGTGGCTACACCTTC. It translates to CASSLDRLRGYTF. Full variable domain (rest looked up from reference TRBV7-2 and TRBJ1-2): GAGVSQSPSNKVTEKGKDVELRCDPISGHTALYWYRQSLGQGLEFLIYFQGNSAPDKSGLPSDRFSAERTGGSVSTLTIQRTQQEDSAVYLCASSLDRLRGYTFGSGTRLTVV.

A note on this clonotype: A read error may explain this, as a much larger clone is one base away. The chain employs TRBV5-1 and TRBJ2-5, with TRBD1 as a possible D gene (5 bases). This CDR3 has 14 residues. CDR1 and CDR2 (germline): SGHRS, YFSETQ. The CDR3 region is CASRIRRVEETLYF. DNA of the CDR3: TGCGCCAGCAGGATTCGCAGGGTTGAGGAGACCCTGTACTTC.

Concerning this clonotype itself: At one boundary the junction diverges from the germline segment, which might be a read error. The chain has TRBV7-9 and TRBJ2-2; TRBD1 agrees at 7 bases. This CDR3 region has 18 residues. CDR1 and CDR2 (germline): SEHNR, FQNEAQ (reference sequence). Here the CDR3 reads CASSLAPIRTGNTGELFF. The CDR3 coding sequence is TGTGCCAGCAGTTTAGCGCCTATTAGGACAGGGAACACCGGGGAGCTGTTTTTT.

The chain combines TRBV5-1 with TRBJ2-7; 7 bases agree with TRBD2. The CDR3 contains 15 residues. The ends lost 4 bases at V and 2 bases at J; junction bases unmatched: 9. Germline CDR1 reads SGHRS; CDR2 reads YFSETQ. The CDR3 reads CASSAIAGETYEQYF. The CDR3 nucleotides read TGCGCCAGCAGCGCGATAGCGGGTGAGACCTACGAGCAGTACTTC.

This clonotype has at least ten counts. This chain connects TRBV20-1 to TRBJ1-5, with a tentative D call TRBD1 (6 bases). Germline CDR1 is DFQATT and CDR2 is SNEGSKA (reference sequence). The V gene lost 4 bases and the J gene lost 3 bases, with 10 bases spanning the gap. The length of the CDR3 is 13 residues. CDR3 loop: CSANDRLNQPQHF. CDR3 nucleotides: TGCAGTGCTAACGACAGGCTCAATCAGCCCCAGCATTTT.

This clonotype was picked up a small number of times. The rearrangement uses TRBV20-1 and TRBJ2-7; 11 bases are a match to TRBD2. Losses at the gene ends were 6 bases for V and 4 bases for J; bases not matched to a gene: 11. CDR1 DFQATT and CDR2 SNEGSKA come from the germline V gene (reference sequence). The CDR3 spans 15 residues. CDR3 protein: CSALGPLAGAYEQYF. The CDR3 DNA follows: TGCAGTGCCCTAGGGCCACTAGCGGGAGCTTACGAGCAGTACTTC.

Turning to this clonotype: A much larger clonotype is one base distant, so this may be a read error. The chain combines TRBV4-2 with TRBJ2-5; 7 bases line up with TRBD2. The CDR3 consists of 15 residues. With 0 bases clipped from V and 1 base from J, the junction kept 2 bases outside the gene matches. CDR1 and CDR2 from the germline V gene are LGHNA and YNFKEQ. The CDR3 sequence is CASSQDRGVQETQYF. In DNA, the CDR3 is TGTGCCAGCAGCCAAGATCGGGGGGTCCAAGAGACCCAGTACTTC.

This clonotype was observed a handful of times. The CDR3 spells CASSTGGPSNSPLHF. The CDR3, as DNA: TGTGCCAGCAGCACAGGGGGACCCTCTAATTCACCCCTCCACTTT. The rearrangement uses TRBV16 and TRBJ1-6, with 8 bases aligning to TRBD1. V shed 5 bases, J shed 6 bases, and the junction held 6 bases outside the gene matches. Germline V gene lookup returns CDR1 KGHSY and CDR2 FQNENV. This CDR3 has 15 residues.

This chain links TRBV19 with TRBJ2-3; 8 bases are shared with TRBD1. The CDR3 spans 13 residues. The germline CDR1 and CDR2 sequences are LNHDA and SQIVND (reference sequence). Trimming at V came to 6 bases and at J to 3 bases, leaving 2 bases not matched to a gene. CDR3 sequence: CASRDRATDTQYF. The CDR3 DNA follows: TGTGCCAGTAGGGACAGGGCGACAGATACGCAGTATTTT.

This clonotype was recorded many times. The V call is TRBV7-9, the J call TRBJ1-2; D might be TRBD1 (6 bases). V lost 0 bases and J 7 bases, leaving 15 bases between the germline ends. The CDR3 sequence is 15 residues long. CDR1 is SEHNR and CDR2 is FQNEAQ in the germline V gene (reference sequence). CDR3 protein: CASSLAGAQGSGYTF. In DNA, the CDR3 is TGTGCCAGCAGCTTAGCGGGGGCGCAGGGAAGTGGCTACACCTTC.

The gene calls are TRBV5-1 and TRBJ2-3; D is perhaps TRBD1 (6 bases). This CDR3 has 14 residues. V dropped 4 bases and J dropped 0 bases, with 9 bases sitting between them. The germline V gene encodes CDR1 SGHRS and CDR2 YFSETQ. The CDR3 reads CASSKDSSTDTQYF. The DNA for the CDR3 is TGCGCCAGCAGCAAGGACAGCAGCACAGATACGCAGTATTTT. Based on the CDR3 plus reference TRBV5-1 and TRBJ2-3, the full variable domain is KAGVTQTPRYLIKTRGQQVTLSCSPISGHRSVSWYQQTPGQGLQFLFEYFSETQRNKGNFPGRFSGRQFSNSRSEMNVSTLELGDSALYLCASSKDSSTDTQYFGPGTRLTVL.

The chain couples TRBV24-1 to TRBJ1-5; 7 bases match TRBD1. V lost 7 bases and J lost 6; bases outside the gene matches: 11. The germline V gene has CDR1 KGHDR and CDR2 SFDVKD. CDR3 length equals 15 residues. The CDR3 is CATSFDREGGQPQHF. DNA of the CDR3: TGTGCCACCAGCTTCGACAGGGAAGGGGGTCAGCCCCAGCATTTT.

The chain joins TRBV7-2 to TRBJ1-1; no firm D call. The CDR3 covers 14 residues. The V and J ends lost 1 base and 5 bases respectively, with 11 bases between them. The germline CDR1 and CDR2 sequences are SGHTA and FQGNSA. DNA of the CDR3: TGTGCCAGCAGCTTAGAAATCGCGGGTACTGAAGCTTTCTTT. Translated, it gives CASSLEIAGTEAFF. Full variable domain (rest looked up from reference TRBV7-2 and TRBJ1-1): GAGVSQSPSNKVTEKGKDVELRCDPISGHTALYWYRQSLGQGLEFLIYFQGNSAPDKSGLPSDRFSAERTGGSVSTLTIQRTQQEDSAVYLCASSLEIAGTEAFFGQGTRLTVV.

The genes are TRBV6-5 and TRBJ2-7, with 7 bases identical to TRBD2. The CDR3 totals 14 residues. V was clipped by 6 bases and J by 6 bases; unmatched bases: 11. Germline CDR1 reads MNHEY; CDR2 reads SVGAGI. CDR3 protein: CASRQSGRGGEQYF. CDR3 DNA sequence: TGTGCCAGCAGACAGTCAGGGAGGGGTGGCGAGCAGTACTTC.

This clonotype was counted only a few times. The chain links TRBV4-1 to TRBJ1-6; TRBD1 aligns across 7 bases. Unmatched junction bases numbered 4, after V lost 1 base and J lost 7 bases. CDR3 length: 15 residues. From germline, CDR1 is MGHRA and CDR2 YSYEKL. CDR3 coding DNA: TGCGCCAGCAGCCAAGTTCAGGGACAGAATTCACCCCTCCACTTT. The encoded protein is CASSQVQGQNSPLHF.

This clonotype showed up just a few times. The chain couples TRBV4-1 to TRBJ2-7; the D gene is possibly TRBD1 (5 bases). CDR1 MGHRA and CDR2 YSYEKL come from the germline V gene. The CDR3 has 15 amino acids. The V end lost 3 bases, the J end lost 2 bases, and 14 bases lay between the germline ends. This chain's CDR3 is CASSHIRGRAYEQYF. The CDR3 region has the DNA TGCGCCAGCAGCCATATACGAGGCAGGGCCTACGAGCAGTACTTC.

This clonotype has more than one count but fewer than ten. The chain has TRBV3-1 and TRBJ1-5; no clear D gene. CDR1 is LGHDT, CDR2 YNNKEL, per germline (reference sequence). The CDR3 consists of 16 residues. With 2 bases removed from V and 4 bases from J, the gap between germline ends came to 15 bases. The CDR3 loop is CASSQNAGGKNQPQHF. The CDR3 nucleotides read TGTGCCAGCAGCCAAAACGCTGGCGGCAAGAATCAGCCCCAGCATTTT.

This clonotype was detected many times. V gene TRBV9 combines with J gene TRBJ1-4, with a possible D match to TRBD1 (5 bases). CDR1 is SGDLS, CDR2 YYNGEE, per germline. The ends were cut back, 4 bases at V and 4 bases at J, with 11 bases in the middle. There are 14 residues in the CDR3. The CDR3 region has the DNA TGTGCCAGCAGCACAGGACGATATAATGAAAAACTGTTTTTT. Translation gives CASSTGRYNEKLFF. Full variable domain (remainder filled in from reference TRBV9 and TRBJ1-4): DSGVTQTPKHLITATGQRVTLRCSPRSGDLSVYWYQQSLDQGLQFLIQYYNGEERAKGNILERFSAQQFPDLHSELNLSSLELGDSALYFCASSTGRYNEKLFFGSGTQLSVL.

In its sample, this clonotype was seen many times. The V and J genes are TRBV5-1 and TRBJ2-7; D call uncertain. Trimming removed 5 bases from V and 0 bases from J, with 9 bases in between. CDR1 SGHRS and CDR2 YFSETQ come from the germline V gene. The CDR3 sequence is 13 residues long. In DNA, the CDR3 is TGCGCCAGCAGTTACGCAGACTCCTACGAGCAGTACTTC. Encoded protein: CASSYADSYEQYF. The whole variable domain, remainder taken from reference TRBV5-1 and TRBJ2-7, is KAGVTQTPRYLIKTRGQQVTLSCSPISGHRSVSWYQQTPGQGLQFLFEYFSETQRNKGNFPGRFSGRQFSNSRSEMNVSTLELGDSALYLCASSYADSYEQYFGPGTRLTVT.